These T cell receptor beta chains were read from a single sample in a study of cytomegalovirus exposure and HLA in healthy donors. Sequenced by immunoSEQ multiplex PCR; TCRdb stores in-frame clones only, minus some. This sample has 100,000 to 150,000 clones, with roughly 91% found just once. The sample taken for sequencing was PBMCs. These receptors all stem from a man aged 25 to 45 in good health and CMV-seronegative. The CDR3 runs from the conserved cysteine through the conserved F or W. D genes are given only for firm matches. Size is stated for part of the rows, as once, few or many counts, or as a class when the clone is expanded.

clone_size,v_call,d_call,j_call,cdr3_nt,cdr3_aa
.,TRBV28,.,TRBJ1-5,TGTGCCGCCTACGTGGGGGGGGGTATGGATCAGCCCCAGCATTTT,CAAYVGGGMDQPQHF
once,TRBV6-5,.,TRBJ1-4,TGTGCCAGCAGTTACTCGGGGCAGGGAGGTGAAAAACTGTTTTTT,CASSYSGQGGEKLFF
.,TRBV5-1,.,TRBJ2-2,TGCGCCAGCAGCCCCCCGAGGGGGACCGGGGAGCTGTTTTTT,CASSPPRGTGELFF
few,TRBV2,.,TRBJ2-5,TGTGCCAGCAGCCGGGGTACACAAGAGACCCAGTACTTC,CASSRGTQETQYF
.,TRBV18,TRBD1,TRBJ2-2,TGTGCCAGCTCACGGGACAGGGGGAACACCGGGGAGCTGTTTTTT,CASSRDRGNTGELFF
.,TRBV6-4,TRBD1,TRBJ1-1,TGTGCCAGCAGAGAGGGACAGGGGCGAAATGAAGCTTTCTTT,CASREGQGRNEAFF
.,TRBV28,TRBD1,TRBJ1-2,TGTGCCAGCAATCAACAGGGGGCGAATGGCTACACCTTC,CASNQQGANGYTF
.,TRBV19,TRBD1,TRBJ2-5,TGTGCCAGTAGTAATGGACAGGGGGATCGGGAGACCCAGTACTTC,CASSNGQGDRETQYF
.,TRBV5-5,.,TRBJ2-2,TGTGCCAGCAGCTCAGTTACCACCGGGGAGCTGTTTTTT,CASSSVTTGELFF
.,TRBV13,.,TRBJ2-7,TGTGCCAGCAGCCCGCAGGAGGGCTACGAGCAGTACTTC,CASSPQEGYEQYF
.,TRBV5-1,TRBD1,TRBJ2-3,TGCGCCAGCAAAAGACAGGGAGATACGCAGTATTTT,CASKRQGDTQYF
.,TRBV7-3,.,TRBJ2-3,TGTGCCAGCAGCTTAACGACAGTCACAGATACGCAGTATTTT,CASSLTTVTDTQYF
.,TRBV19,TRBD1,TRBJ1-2,TGTGCCAGTAGTACTCGGACAGGTCGTTGGGATGGCTACACCTTC,CASSTRTGRWDGYTF
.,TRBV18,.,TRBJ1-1,TGTGCCAGCTCACCTCCAGGGTTTGTGTACACTGAAGCTTTCTTT,CASSPPGFVYTEAFF
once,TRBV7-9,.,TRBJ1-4,TGTGCCAGCAGCAGGACAGAAAAACTGTTTTTT,CASSRTEKLFF
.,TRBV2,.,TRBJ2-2,TGTGCCAGCAGCTGGGACACGAACACCGGGGAGCTGTTTTTT,CASSWDTNTGELFF
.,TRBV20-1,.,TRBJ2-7,TGCAGTGCTATGCAGGGGGGCGAGCAGTACTTC,CSAMQGGEQYF
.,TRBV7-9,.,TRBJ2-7,TGTGCCAGCAGCTTACCTACGGAGGGCAGGCCGTCCTACGAGCAGTACTTC,CASSLPTEGRPSYEQYF
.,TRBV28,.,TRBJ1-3,TGTGCCAGCAGTTTGTGGCAGGGCAACTCTGGAAACACCATATATTTT,CASSLWQGNSGNTIYF
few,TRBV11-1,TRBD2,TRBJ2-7,TGTGCCAGCAGCCCCTGGGGGGGAAACGAGCAGTACTTC,CASSPWGGNEQYF
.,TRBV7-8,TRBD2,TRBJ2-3,TGTGCCAGCAGACCGACTAGCGTCGCAGATACGCAGTATTTT,CASRPTSVADTQYF
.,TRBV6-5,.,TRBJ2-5,TGTGCCAGCAGTCGCCAGGAGGGCGAGACCCAGTACTTC,CASSRQEGETQYF
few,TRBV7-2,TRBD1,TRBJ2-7,TGTGCCAGCAGCTCGGGACAGGGGAACGAGCAGTACTTC,CASSSGQGNEQYF
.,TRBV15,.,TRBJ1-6,TGTGCCACCAGCAGAGATTTTGTAGCTTCACCCCTCCACTTT,CATSRDFVASPLHF
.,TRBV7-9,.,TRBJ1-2,TGTGCCAGCAGCCCCTTCATACGGGGGGACTATGGCTACACCTTC,CASSPFIRGDYGYTF
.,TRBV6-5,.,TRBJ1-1,TGTGCCAGCAGCTTACAGGGGAACACTGAAGCTTTCTTT,CASSLQGNTEAFF
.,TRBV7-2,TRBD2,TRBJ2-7,TGTGCCAGCAGCCCAGCGGGGGACATCTACGAGCAGTACTTC,CASSPAGDIYEQYF
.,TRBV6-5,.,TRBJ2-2,TGTGCCAGCAGTTACTCCCCTCAGGGATCCGGGGAGCTGTTTTTT,CASSYSPQGSGELFF
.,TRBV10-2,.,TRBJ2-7,TGCGCCAGCAGTGAGTCGCTTACTCCAGAGCAGTACTTC,CASSESLTPEQYF
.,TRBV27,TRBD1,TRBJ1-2,TGTGCCAGCAGTTGGGGACAGGGTGACTATGGCTACACCTTC,CASSWGQGDYGYTF
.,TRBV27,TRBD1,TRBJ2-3,TGTGCCAGCAGTTCAGCAAGACCCAGGGACAGTTTCACAGATACGCAGTATTTT,CASSSARPRDSFTDTQYF
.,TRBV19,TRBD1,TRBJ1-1,TGTGCCAGTAATACAGGGGGCAAGGACACTGAAGCTTTCTTT,CASNTGGKDTEAFF
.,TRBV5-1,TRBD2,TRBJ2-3,TGCGCCAGCAGCGGATCGGCGGGGGGGAGAACAGATACGCAGTATTTT,CASSGSAGGRTDTQYF
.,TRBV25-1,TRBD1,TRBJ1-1,TGTGCCAGCAGTGAATCACAGGGGGCCCACACTGAAGCTTTCTTT,CASSESQGAHTEAFF
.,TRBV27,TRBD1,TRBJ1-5,TGTGCCAGCAGTCGGACAGGGGGCGATCAGCCCCAGCATTTT,CASSRTGGDQPQHF
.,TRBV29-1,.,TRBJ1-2,TGCAGCGTTGTGGGGGAAGGTGGAGGGGACTATGGCTACACCTTC,CSVVGEGGGDYGYTF
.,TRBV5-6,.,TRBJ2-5,TGTGCCAGCAGCTTGAGGCTAGCGTGGGAGACCCAGTACTTC,CASSLRLAWETQYF
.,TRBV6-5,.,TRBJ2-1,TGTGCCAGCAGTTACTCGAGAGGGGGAACTTACAATGAGCAGTTCTTC,CASSYSRGGTYNEQFF
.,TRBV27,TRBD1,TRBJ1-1,TGTGCCAGCAGTTTATCGCAGGGGGCAAGAACTGAAGCTTTCTTT,CASSLSQGARTEAFF
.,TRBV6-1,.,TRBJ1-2,TGTGCCAGCGAACGGGTTCCCAAGGCTAACTATGGCTACACCTTC,CASERVPKANYGYTF